A single sample is the source of the 25 T cell receptor beta chains below, sequenced in a study of blood T cell repertoires in COVID-19. The protocol was immunoSEQ multiplex PCR, while the TCRdb copy is restricted to in-frame clones and leaves out a portion. Of 190,000 or so clones in the sample, 70% to 90% were seen once. The sample consisted of peripheral blood. These receptors came from a man aged 40-49 years with active or convalescent COVID-19.

This chain joins TRBV4-2 and TRBJ1-1, with D possibly TRBD1 on 5 matching bases. CDR1 and CDR2 from the germline V gene are LGHNA and YNFKEQ. The CDR3 has 14 residues. The V and J ends lost 4 bases and 1 base respectively, with 10 bases between them. CDR3: CASSRRQQNTEAFF. The CDR3 DNA follows: TGTGCCAGCAGCCGTAGACAGCAGAACACTGAAGCTTTCTTT.

J is TRBJ1-2 and V is TRBV6-1; maybe TRBD1 (6 bases). CDR3 size: 15 residues. The V gene lost 3 bases and the J gene lost 3 bases, with 14 bases spanning the gap. Germline V gives CDR1 MNHNS, CDR2 SASEGT. The CDR3, as DNA: TGTGCCAGCAGTGAGACTAACAGGGTACACTATGGCTACACCTTC. The encoded protein is CASSETNRVHYGYTF.

The V call is TRBV29-1, the J call TRBJ1-1, with D possibly being TRBD1 (5 bases). V lost 5 bases, J lost 4 bases, and 14 bases lay in between. This CDR3 has 13 residues. Per the germline V gene, CDR1 is SQVTM and CDR2 is ANQGSEA. CDR3 bases: TGCAGCGTTAACAGGCGGGGGGGCACTGAAGCTTTCTTT. Protein: CSVNRRGGTEAFF.

The chain couples TRBV5-4 to TRBJ2-5; D might be TRBD1 (5 bases). There are 14 residues in the CDR3. From germline, CDR1 is SGHNT and CDR2 YYREEE (reference sequence). Trimming removed 4 bases from V and 2 bases from J, with 12 bases in between. As DNA, the CDR3 is TGTGCCAGCAGCGCCGGACATCAACAAGAGACCCAGTACTTC. It is translated as CASSAGHQQETQYF.

A single count supports this clone. The V gene is TRBV27, the J gene TRBJ1-2; 8 bases are a match to TRBD1. Germline loops: CDR1 MNHEY, CDR2 SMNVEV (reference sequence). The V and J ends lost 2 bases and 4 bases, in that order; junction bases with no gene match: 3. The CDR3 runs 14 residues. The CDR3 bases are TGTGCCAGCAGTTTACAGGGGGCCTCCTATGGCTACACCTTC. This codes for CASSLQGASYGYTF.

This chain links TRBV4-2 with TRBJ2-1, with 7 bases aligning to TRBD2. Germline CDR1 and CDR2: LGHNA and YNFKEQ. The V and J ends lost 1 base and 7 bases, in that order; junction bases with no gene match: 7. CDR3 length: 15 residues. CDR3 DNA sequence: TGTGCCAGCAGCCAAGCCTTTGAGCGGGGAAATGAGCAGTTCTTC. As protein: CASSQAFERGNEQFF.

V usage is TRBV5-8 and J usage is TRBJ2-5; 7 nucleotides align to TRBD2. Germline V gene lookup returns CDR1 SGHTS and CDR2 YDEGEE. The CDR3 is made up of 15 amino acids. J was trimmed by 5 bases and V by 3 bases; bases with no gene match: 10. CDR3 in DNA: TGTGCCAGCAGCTCGGCAGGGAGGGGCCCCGAGACCCAGTACTTC. It specifies CASSSAGRGPETQYF.

This clone occurred a few times. J is TRBJ2-1 and V is TRBV24-1, with TRBD2 matching 7 bases. Germline-derived CDR1 and CDR2 are KGHDR and SFDVKD. J gave up 6 bases and V 4 bases, and 5 bases lay outside the gene matches. CDR3 size: 14 residues. Written as DNA, the CDR3 is TGTGCCACCAGTGACTGGACTAGTACCAATGAGCAGTTCTTC. It specifies CATSDWTSTNEQFF.

The V and J genes are TRBV11-3 and TRBJ1-6, with D hard to call. V lost 8 bases and J 0 bases, leaving 11 bases between the germline ends. Germline V gives CDR1 SGHNT, CDR2 YENEEA. CDR3 length: 15 amino acids. CDR3 protein: CASSNAISYNSPLHF. In nucleotides, the CDR3 is TGTGCCAGCTCTAATGCGATCTCCTATAATTCACCCCTCCACTTT.

The chain joins TRBV27 to TRBJ1-5, with TRBD1 as a possible D gene (5 bases). Between the trimmed V and J ends, which lost 5 bases and 2 bases, there was a span of 16 bases. The germline CDR1 and CDR2 sequences are MNHEY and SMNVEV (reference sequence). The CDR3 contains 16 residues. The CDR3 protein is CASSPSPGTGNQPQHF. CDR3 bases: TGTGCCAGCAGTCCGTCCCCGGGGACTGGCAATCAGCCCCAGCATTTT.

This chain connects TRBV6-4 to TRBJ2-7, with D perhaps matching TRBD2 (6 bases). The CDR3 runs 13 residues. V lost 6 bases, J lost 2 bases, and 11 bases lay in between. Germline CDR1 is MRHNA and CDR2 is SNTAGT. The CDR3 region is CASRRDFAYEQYF. Written as DNA, the CDR3 is TGTGCCAGCAGAAGGGACTTCGCCTACGAGCAGTACTTC.

The J gene is TRBJ2-5, the V gene TRBV5-1, with a weak D call TRBD2 (5 bases). CDR1 is SGHRS, CDR2 YFSETQ, per germline. This CDR3 comprises 13 residues. Trimming left V 1 base short and J 5 bases short, with 9 bases between. CDR3 loop: CASSLMTMETQYF. The CDR3 DNA follows: TGCGCCAGCAGCTTGATGACTATGGAGACCCAGTACTTC.

The V and J genes are TRBV2 and TRBJ2-2; D unclear. V gave up 11 bases and J gave up 3 bases, with 10 bases separating them. In germline, CDR1 is SNHLY, CDR2 FYNNEI. There are 12 residues in the CDR3. The CDR3 protein is CAWADDTGELFF. CDR3 bases: TGTGCCTGGGCCGATGACACCGGGGAGCTGTTTTTT.

The chain links TRBV27 to TRBJ1-5; D remains unclear. Trimming shortened V by 7 bases and J by 1 base, and 14 bases separated the two germline ends. The germline CDR1 and CDR2 sequences are MNHEY and SMNVEV (reference sequence). The CDR3 contains 15 residues. The CDR3 nucleotides read TGTGCCAGCAAAGTGAGGCCCCGGAGCAATCAGCCCCAGCATTTT. As protein: CASKVRPRSNQPQHF.

This chain uses TRBV16 with TRBJ2-2; possible D gene TRBD1, 5 bases. Looked up from germline, CDR1 is KGHSY and CDR2 is FQNENV. CDR3 length: 13 residues. The V gene lost 5 bases and the J gene lost 5 bases, with 9 bases spanning the gap. CDR3: CASSNQGTGELFF. The CDR3 nucleotides read TGTGCCAGCAGCAACCAGGGTACCGGGGAGCTGTTTTTT. The full variable domain, in which reference TRBV16 and TRBJ2-2 provide the parts outside the CDR3, is GEEVAQTPKHLVRGEGQKAKLYCAPIKGHSYVFWYQQVLKNEFKFLISFQNENVFDETGMPKERFSAKCLPNSPCSLEIQATKLEDSAVYFCASSNQGTGELFFGEGSRLTVL.

CDR3 nucleotide sequence: TGTGCCAGCAGCATCCGGGCCCCGGCAGGGGGAAACACCATATATTTT. Translation gives CASSIRAPAGGNTIYF. The V call is TRBV5-4, the J call TRBJ1-3; D may be TRBD1 (5 bases). V was clipped by 4 bases and J by 4 bases, with 18 bases between them. This CDR3 is 16 amino acids long. Germline values: CDR1 SGHNT, CDR2 YYREEE (reference sequence).

V usage is TRBV19 and J usage is TRBJ2-4; no reliable D call. This CDR3 is built from 15 residues. Trimming shortened V by 1 base and J by 0 bases, and 7 bases separated the two germline ends. Germline assignment: CDR1 LNHDA and CDR2 SQIVND (reference sequence). CDR3 region: CASSIAGRAKNIQYF. As DNA, the CDR3 is TGTGCCAGTAGTATAGCTGGCAGAGCCAAAAACATTCAGTACTTC.

The chain recombines TRBV7-2 with TRBJ2-1; perhaps TRBD1 as D (5 bases). V gave up 2 bases and J gave up 2 bases, with 10 bases separating them. The CDR3 contains 15 residues. The V gene's germline CDR1 is SGHTA and CDR2 FQGNSA. This CDR3 reads CASSLSIGAYNEQFF. The CDR3 region has the DNA TGTGCCAGCAGCTTATCCATAGGGGCCTACAATGAGCAGTTCTTC.

V is TRBV12-3 or TRBV12-4 and J is TRBJ1-1, with a weak D call TRBD1 (5 bases). Trimming cost V 3 bases and J 9 bases, with 14 bases left between them. The CDR3 loop spans 13 amino acids. The CDR3 loop reads CASSFVGPSQAFF. CDR3 DNA: TGTGCCAGCAGTTTTGTGGGGCCTTCACAAGCTTTCTTT.

The rearrangement joins TRBV7-9 to TRBJ2-3; 10 nucleotides line up with TRBD2. The V gene end was trimmed by 6 bases and the J gene end by 6 bases; junction bases not matched to a gene: 6. There are 14 residues in the CDR3. Germline V CDR1 and CDR2: SEHNR, FQNEAQ (reference sequence). CDR3 DNA: TGTGCCAGCAGGACTAGCGGGCTCTCGGATACGCAGTATTTT. This gives the protein CASRTSGLSDTQYF.

J is TRBJ2-1 and V is TRBV4-1; 11 positions agree with TRBD1. There are 15 residues in the CDR3. V lost 3 bases, J lost 10 bases, and 8 bases stayed unmatched. Germline-derived CDR1 and CDR2 are MGHRA and YSYEKL. CDR3 residues: CASSQIGQGAGEQFF. CDR3 bases: TGCGCCAGCAGCCAGATAGGACAGGGGGCGGGAGAGCAGTTCTTC.

The chain employs TRBV28 and TRBJ1-3; a weak D match, TRBD1 (5 bases). This CDR3 contains 15 residues. The germline V gene has CDR1 MDHEN and CDR2 SYDVKM. V lost 5 bases, J lost 1 base, and 12 bases lay in between. The CDR3 reads CASSGAQMSGNTIYF. The DNA for the CDR3 is TGTGCCAGCAGTGGGGCACAGATGTCTGGAAACACCATATATTTT.

This sequence joins TRBV12-3 or TRBV12-4 and TRBJ1-2; 10 positions match TRBD1. CDR3 size: 13 residues. V trimming: 6 bases; J trimming: 7 bases; junction bases outside the gene matches: 5. This CDR3 is CASSPDRGIGYTF. In DNA, the CDR3 is TGTGCCAGCAGCCCGGACAGGGGGATTGGCTACACCTTC.

This clone was seen only a few times. V and J are TRBV30 and TRBJ1-5, with unresolved D. V was trimmed by 3 bases and J by 0 bases, leaving 3 bases between them. Germline lookup yields CDR1 GTSNPN and CDR2 SVGIG (reference sequence). The CDR3 consists of 12 residues. The DNA of the CDR3 is TGTGCCTGGAGCGGTAGCAATCAGCCCCAGCATTTT. Its translation: CAWSGSNQPQHF.

This clone has just one count. The V call is TRBV5-1, the J call TRBJ1-1, with a tentative D call TRBD1 (6 bases). V lost 4 bases and J lost 4, with 14 bases in between. Per the germline V gene, CDR1 is SGHRS and CDR2 is YFSETQ. There are 14 residues in the CDR3. The CDR3 nucleotides are TGCGCCAGCAGCCCCGGGGGGGCAAGCACTGAAGCTTTCTTT. Its translation is CASSPGGASTEAFF.